One and the same sample provided the 32 T cell receptor beta chains below, sequenced in a study of PD-L1 blockade in urothelial cancer. Time point in this sample: pretreatment peripheral blood. The assay was immunoSEQ multiplex PCR, and TCRdb's table has in-frame clones only and misses some. The repertoire holds over 35,000 clones, with more than 85% as singletons. The starting material was PBMCs, obtained around atezolizumab (anti-PD-L1) treatment. The receptors were sampled from a woman in her sixties or seventies with urothelial cancer.

The J gene is TRBJ1-2, the V gene TRBV5-6; D is perhaps TRBD1 (6 bases). Per the germline V gene, CDR1 is SGHDT and CDR2 is YYEEEE. The CDR3 sequence is 12 residues long. V gave up 4 bases and J gave up 8 bases, with 12 bases separating them. CDR3 sequence (DNA): TGTGCCAGCAGCATACAGGGTTTGGGCTACACCTTC. Translated, it gives CASSIQGLGYTF.

The J gene is TRBJ2-1, the V gene TRBV5-1, with 15 bases fitting TRBD2. This CDR3 region has 17 residues. Trimming cost V 3 bases and J 5 bases; bases outside gene matches: 6. CDR1 SGHRS and CDR2 YFSETQ come from the germline V gene. The CDR3 region is CASSYPGLAGGNNEQFF. The CDR3 nucleotides read TGCGCCAGCAGCTACCCGGGACTAGCGGGAGGAAACAATGAGCAGTTCTTC.

This chain links TRBV19 with TRBJ1-5; a possible D gene is TRBD1 (5 bases). The CDR3 covers 16 residues. Trimming pared 6 bases from V and 7 bases from J, leaving 22 bases between. Germline CDR1 LNHDA, CDR2 SQIVND (reference sequence). The CDR3 sequence is CASRRSGGGQIQPQHF. As DNA, the CDR3 is TGTGCCAGTAGAAGGTCGGGGGGAGGCCAGATCCAGCCCCAGCATTTT. Variable domain in full (rest from reference TRBV19 and TRBJ1-5): DGGITQSPKYLFRKEGQNVTLSCEQNLNHDAMYWYRQDPGQGLRLIYYSQIVNDFQKGDIAEGYSVSREKKESFPLTVTSAQKNPTAFYLCASRRSGGGQIQPQHFGDGTRLSIL.

The J gene is TRBJ2-1, the V gene TRBV7-9; 15 bases are shared with TRBD2. Germline values: CDR1 SEHNR, CDR2 FQNEAQ (reference sequence). V was pared by 0 bases and J by 7 bases, with 7 bases of the junction left unmatched. The length of the CDR3 is 18 residues. CDR3 loop: CASSLAGLAGGSGNEQFF. Here the CDR3 DNA reads TGTGCCAGCAGCTTAGCTGGACTAGCGGGAGGGAGTGGGAATGAGCAGTTCTTC.

The genes are TRBV28 and TRBJ1-2; 11 nucleotides match TRBD1. Losses at the gene ends were 6 bases for V and 7 bases for J; bases not matched to a gene: 13. CDR3 length: 16 residues. The V gene's germline CDR1 is MDHEN and CDR2 SYDVKM. The CDR3 DNA reads as TGTGCCAGCAGCCTCAGGACAGGGGGCGTAGTAGGTGGCTACACCTTC. Encoded protein: CASSLRTGGVVGGYTF.

The chain carries TRBV30 and TRBJ2-7, with TRBD2 identical over 11 bases. The J segment lost 3 bases and the V segment lost 5 bases, leaving 6 bases of the junction unmatched. Looked up from germline, CDR1 is GTSNPN and CDR2 is SVGIG (reference sequence). The CDR3 totals 14 residues. The CDR3 DNA follows: TGTGCCTGGGACTTAGCGGGAGGGATCTACGAGCAGTACTTC. Its translation is CAWDLAGGIYEQYF.

The chain recombines TRBV5-4 with TRBJ2-1, with 13 bases lining up with TRBD2. With 3 bases clipped from V and 7 bases from J, the junction kept 4 bases outside the gene matches. Germline-derived CDR1 and CDR2 are SGHNT and YYREEE (reference sequence). This CDR3 region has 15 residues. The CDR3 protein is CASSWGTSGMNEQFF. CDR3 in DNA: TGTGCCAGCAGCTGGGGGACTAGCGGGATGAATGAGCAGTTCTTC.

This chain links TRBV19 with TRBJ2-7; 7 nucleotides agree with TRBD1. The germline CDR1 and CDR2 sequences are LNHDA and SQIVND (reference sequence). Trimming cost V 3 bases and J 6 bases; bases outside gene matches: 5. The CDR3 runs 13 residues. The CDR3 region is CASSMTGRSEQYF. For the CDR3, the DNA is TGTGCCAGTAGTATGACAGGGCGTAGCGAGCAGTACTTC.

The gene calls are TRBV28 and TRBJ2-7, with TRBD1 matching 7 bases. The V gene end was trimmed by 5 bases and the J gene end by 6 bases; junction bases not matched to a gene: 10. This CDR3 comprises 14 residues. The germline gives CDR1 MDHEN, CDR2 SYDVKM. The chain's CDR3 is CASSPKTGYGEQYF. CDR3 coding DNA: TGTGCCAGCAGTCCCAAGACAGGGTATGGCGAGCAGTACTTC.

This sequence joins TRBV11-2 and TRBJ1-5; unclear D gene. The CDR3 loop spans 15 amino acids. Germline V lookup: CDR1 SGHAT, CDR2 FQNNGV. Trimming removed 3 bases from V and 6 bases from J, with 15 bases in between. DNA of the CDR3: TGTGCCAGCAGCTTGGAGGGCGGGTGGGGTCAGCCCCAGCATTTT. This translates into CASSLEGGWGQPQHF. Variable domain in full (rest from reference TRBV11-2 and TRBJ1-5): EAGVAQSPRYKIIEKRQSVAFWCNPISGHATLYWYQQILGQGPKLLIQFQNNGVVDDSQLPKDRFSAERLKGVDSTLKIQPAKLEDSAVYLCASSLEGGWGQPQHFGDGTRLSIL.

The chain joins TRBV18 to TRBJ1-3; weak D call: TRBD1 (5 bases). Between the trimmed V and J ends, which lost 0 bases and 0 bases, there was a span of 9 bases. This CDR3 comprises 16 residues. Germline loops: CDR1 KGHSH, CDR2 LQKENI. The CDR3 DNA follows: TGTGCCAGCTCACCACCGCCGGACACCTCTGGAAACACCATATATTTT. This translates into CASSPPPDTSGNTIYF.

The V call is TRBV28, the J call TRBJ2-7, with D possibly being TRBD2 (5 bases). The germline V and J ends were trimmed by 4 bases and 5 bases, with 18 bases remaining between them. Per germline, CDR1 MDHEN and CDR2 SYDVKM. The CDR3 runs 15 residues. The CDR3 region has the DNA TGTGCCAGCAGTTCCCAGGAGGCACCTGCTAACGAGCAGTACTTC. Its translation is CASSSQEAPANEQYF.

The table lists this clone with a count of one. The chain uses TRBV2 and TRBJ2-1, with 7 positions matching TRBD2. V trimming: 5 bases; J trimming: 5 bases; junction bases outside the gene matches: 3. The CDR3 sequence is 13 residues long. The germline CDR1 and CDR2 sequences are SNHLY and FYNNEI. The CDR3 protein is CASSSGGDNEQFF. The DNA for the CDR3 is TGTGCCAGCAGTTCGGGAGGAGACAATGAGCAGTTCTTC.

V gene TRBV7-6 combines with J gene TRBJ1-3, with 7 nucleotides matching TRBD1. CDR3 length equals 15 residues. Trimming took 5 bases from V and 0 from J; bases not matched to a gene: 4. CDR1 and CDR2 from the germline V gene are SGHVS and FNYEAQ. The CDR3, as DNA: TGTGCCAGCAGCGGGACAGTGTCCTCTGGAAACACCATATATTTT. It specifies CASSGTVSSGNTIYF.

The chain has TRBV7-2 and TRBJ1-1; D is possibly TRBD1 (5 bases). V dropped 8 bases and J dropped 1 base, with 11 bases sitting between them. Germline values: CDR1 SGHTA, CDR2 FQGNSA. CDR3 length: 13 residues. For the CDR3, the DNA is TGTGCCAGCGGAACTCAGGGGAACACTGAAGCTTTCTTT. Amino acid sequence: CASGTQGNTEAFF. The variable domain in full, completed from reference TRBV7-2 and TRBJ1-1, reads GAGVSQSPSNKVTEKGKDVELRCDPISGHTALYWYRQSLGQGLEFLIYFQGNSAPDKSGLPSDRFSAERTGGSVSTLTIQRTQQEDSAVYLCASGTQGNTEAFFGQGTRLTVV.

J is TRBJ2-7 and V is TRBV6-6, with D possibly being TRBD1 (6 bases). The germline CDR1 and CDR2 sequences are MNHNY and SVGAGI (reference sequence). The V end lost 6 bases, the J end lost 0 bases, and 15 bases lay between the germline ends. This CDR3 is 15 amino acids long. CDR3 in DNA: TGTGCCAGCAGGAGCGGACAGTGGAGCTCCTACGAGCAGTACTTC. Protein product: CASRSGQWSSYEQYF.

This clone was seen only once. This chain connects TRBV2 to TRBJ2-1; D remains unclear. The V end lost 8 bases, the J end lost 7 bases, and 15 bases lay between the germline ends. Germline-derived CDR1 and CDR2 are SNHLY and FYNNEI. This CDR3 has 13 residues. This CDR3 reads CASSFGQINEQFF. In DNA, the CDR3 is TGTGCCAGCTCGTTTGGGCAAATAAATGAGCAGTTCTTC.

The V gene is TRBV29-1, the J gene TRBJ2-1, with 7 nucleotides matching TRBD1. This CDR3 comprises 12 residues. V was pared by 6 bases and J by 4 bases, with 3 bases of the junction left unmatched. Germline loops: CDR1 SQVTM, CDR2 ANQGSEA. CDR3 in amino acids: CSVRDSYNEQFF. CDR3 DNA sequence: TGCAGCGTCCGGGACAGTTACAATGAGCAGTTCTTC.

This clone has just a few counts. This chain links TRBV5-5 with TRBJ2-7, with 12 bases fitting TRBD1. Losses at the gene ends were 4 bases for V and 4 bases for J; bases not matched to a gene: 9. CDR3 length: 16 amino acids. Germline CDR1 and CDR2: SGHKS and YYEKEE (reference sequence). CDR3: CASSADPGQGAYEQYF. In DNA, the CDR3 is TGTGCCAGCAGCGCAGATCCGGGACAGGGGGCTTACGAGCAGTACTTC.

J is TRBJ1-1 and V is TRBV6-5; 9 bases map to TRBD1. Germline values: CDR1 MNHEY, CDR2 SVGAGI. The V gene end was trimmed by 6 bases and the J gene end by 10 bases; junction bases not matched to a gene: 6. The CDR3 has 12 residues. CDR3: CASSRLQGAAFF. In DNA form, the CDR3 reads TGTGCCAGCAGCCGCTTACAGGGGGCAGCTTTCTTT.

The chain has TRBV4-1 and TRBJ2-7; 9 nucleotides align to TRBD2. The CDR3 sequence is 15 residues long. Germline-derived CDR1 and CDR2 are MGHRA and YSYEKL. J gave up 0 bases and V 2 bases, and 2 bases lay outside the gene matches. The CDR3 DNA reads TGCGCCAGCAGCCAACCGGGACTAGCCTCCTACGAGCAGTACTTC. Residues: CASSQPGLASYEQYF.

A remark on this clone: The junction shows a germline mismatch at one end, possibly a read error. The CDR3 DNA reads TGTGCTAGCAGCTTGGACCTAGCGTCCGAGCAGTACTTC. It specifies CASSLDLASEQYF. The genes are TRBV7-7 and TRBJ2-7, with a possible D match to TRBD2 (6 bases). The CDR3 runs to 13 residues. Per the germline V gene, CDR1 is SSHAT and CDR2 is FNYEAQ (reference sequence).

The rearrangement links TRBV18 to TRBJ2-1, with D possibly being TRBD2 (6 bases). Germline values: CDR1 KGHSH, CDR2 LQKENI. V was cut by 4 bases and J by 9 bases, with 22 bases left in between. This CDR3 spans 16 amino acids. CDR3 protein: CASSRLAPKTGSEQFF. CDR3 DNA sequence: TGTGCCAGCTCACGTCTAGCCCCGAAAACCGGGAGTGAGCAGTTCTTC.

The chain carries TRBV27 and TRBJ2-1; 8 bases are a match to TRBD2. The germline gives CDR1 MNHEY, CDR2 SMNVEV (reference sequence). This CDR3 comprises 17 residues. V shed 2 bases, J shed 5 bases, and the junction held 11 bases outside the gene matches. The CDR3 sequence: CASSLLAGGPLDNEQFF. The CDR3 bases are TGTGCCAGCAGTTTACTCGCGGGAGGCCCCCTTGACAATGAGCAGTTCTTC.

V usage is TRBV5-1 and J usage is TRBJ1-1; 8 bases align to TRBD1. CDR3 length: 15 residues. Losses at the gene ends were 4 bases for V and 5 bases for J; bases not matched to a gene: 10. Looked up from germline, CDR1 is SGHRS and CDR2 is YFSETQ. This CDR3 is CASSTSGTGGTEAFF. The CDR3 DNA is TGCGCCAGCAGCACGTCCGGGACAGGAGGGACTGAAGCTTTCTTT.

This clone was seen a single time. V and J are TRBV28 and TRBJ2-7, with D possibly matching TRBD2 (7 bases). The CDR3 has 13 amino acids. Per the germline V gene, CDR1 is MDHEN and CDR2 is SYDVKM. Trimming took 7 bases from V and 1 from J, leaving 11 bases between them. This chain's CDR3 is CASKRGGSYEQYF. The CDR3 coding sequence is TGTGCCAGCAAGAGGGGGGGGTCCTACGAGCAGTACTTC.

The rearrangement links TRBV19 to TRBJ2-3; 9 nucleotides match TRBD2. The V gene's germline CDR1 is LNHDA and CDR2 SQIVND (reference sequence). This CDR3 contains 17 residues. V trimming: 5 bases; J trimming: 2 bases; junction bases outside the gene matches: 11. The CDR3 reads CASSLRLAETITDTQYF. CDR3 nucleotide sequence: TGTGCCAGTAGTTTGCGACTAGCGGAGACGATCACAGATACGCAGTATTTT.

The rearrangement uses TRBV5-4 and TRBJ2-1, with TRBD2 as a possible D gene (5 bases). Germline values: CDR1 SGHNT, CDR2 YYREEE (reference sequence). V was trimmed by 3 bases and J by 0 bases, leaving 13 bases between them. The CDR3 runs 16 residues. The CDR3 loop is CASSYPHGSSYNEQFF. CDR3 bases: TGTGCCAGCAGCTACCCGCATGGGAGCTCCTACAATGAGCAGTTCTTC.

The V gene is TRBV12-5, the J gene TRBJ2-1; D is perhaps TRBD1 (5 bases). Germline-derived CDR1 and CDR2 are LGHNT and FRNRAP. Trimming removed 5 bases at V and 8 bases at J, with 16 bases between. CDR3 length: 14 amino acids. The CDR3 bases are TGTGCTAGTGGTCCATCTCACCTGGGGCATGAGCAGTTCTTC. This sequence encodes CASGPSHLGHEQFF.

This rearrangement joins TRBV25-1 to TRBJ2-3; D perhaps matches TRBD2 (6 bases). The V end was cut by 2 bases, the J end by 4 bases, with 10 bases between. Germline assignment: CDR1 MGHDK and CDR2 SYGVNS. This CDR3 is built from 14 residues. The CDR3 here is CASSEQGGPDTQYF. CDR3 bases: TGTGCCAGCAGTGAACAGGGAGGTCCAGATACGCAGTATTTT.

The table lists this clone with a few counts. V usage is TRBV28 and J usage is TRBJ1-2; 9 bases are a match to TRBD1. Germline CDR1 reads MDHEN; CDR2 reads SYDVKM. This CDR3 has 18 amino acids. The V and J ends lost 5 bases and 2 bases, in that order; junction bases with no gene match: 15. The CDR3 spells CASSPAQTGQGSNYGYTF. The CDR3 DNA sequence: TGTGCCAGCAGTCCGGCACAAACGGGACAGGGTTCGAACTATGGCTACACCTTC.

This chain uses TRBV28 with TRBJ2-1; tentatively, D is TRBD2 (6 bases). Germline V lookup: CDR1 MDHEN, CDR2 SYDVKM. The CDR3 runs 15 residues. Trimming stripped 8 bases from V and 3 bases from J, with 17 bases between. The CDR3 DNA follows: TGTGCCAGCTTCCCAACTAGCAGGAACTACAATGAGCAGTTCTTC. This gives the protein CASFPTSRNYNEQFF.